Presented here are 26 T cell receptor beta chains from one specimen sequenced in a study of blood T cell repertoires in COVID-19. Clones were sequenced by immunoSEQ multiplex PCR, and TCRdb holds only the in-frame ones, with some missing. The sample has fewer than 350,000 clones; 85% are singletons. Sequenced: PBMCs or T cells enriched from blood (not recorded which). These receptor sequences come from a woman aged 25 to 39 who had been exposed to COVID-19.

This rearrangement joins TRBV3-1 (or the pseudogene TRBV3-2) to TRBJ2-4; TRBD2 agrees at 8 bases. The CDR3 covers 17 residues. Germline CDR1 reads LGHDT; CDR2 reads YNNKEL (reference sequence). V lost 0 bases and J lost 1; bases outside the gene matches: 5. The CDR3 loop is CASSQDSGMGAKNIQYF. The DNA for the CDR3 is TGTGCCAGCAGCCAAGATAGCGGGATGGGGGCCAAAAACATTCAGTACTTC.

As for this clone: The same CDR3 arises from other DNA sequences in this sample as well. The chain recombines TRBV2 with TRBJ2-7, with D perhaps TRBD1 (6 bases). Germline CDR1 and CDR2: SNHLY and FYNNEI. There are 13 residues in the CDR3. The germline V and J ends were trimmed by 2 bases and 2 bases, with 7 bases remaining between them. CDR3 coding DNA: TGTGCCAGCAGTGAACAGGGGACCTACGAGCAGTACTTC. The encoded protein is CASSEQGTYEQYF. Full variable domain (rest looked up from reference TRBV2 and TRBJ2-7): EPEVTQTPSHQVTQMGQEVILRCVPISNHLYFYWYRQILGQKVEFLVSFYNNEISEKSEIFDDQFSVERPDGSNFTLKIRSTKLEDSAMYFCASSEQGTYEQYFGPGTRLTVT.

The V gene is TRBV28, the J gene TRBJ1-2; a possible D gene is TRBD1 (6 bases). Germline V gene lookup returns CDR1 MDHEN and CDR2 SYDVKM. The length of the CDR3 is 15 residues. The ends were cut back, 4 bases at V and 8 bases at J, with 20 bases in the middle. In DNA form, the CDR3 reads TGTGCCAGCAGTTCCCTATCGTTGGGGGCCGCGGGCTACACCTTC. Translation: CASSSLSLGAAGYTF.

The V and J genes are TRBV6-5 and TRBJ1-2; D is perhaps TRBD1 (5 bases). V was trimmed by 6 bases and J by 8 bases, leaving 13 bases between them. CDR1 and CDR2 from the germline V gene are MNHEY and SVGAGI. The CDR3 runs 12 residues. The CDR3 coding sequence is TGTGCCAGCAGGACTCCAACAGGCGGCTACACCTTC. This encodes CASRTPTGGYTF.

The CDR3 loop reads CASTAGTATSGNTIYF. CDR3 bases: TGTGCCAGTACCGCCGGGACAGCCACCTCTGGAAACACCATATATTTT. The J gene is TRBJ1-3, the V gene TRBV19; 7 nucleotides align to TRBD1. Germline V gene lookup returns CDR1 LNHDA and CDR2 SQIVND (reference sequence). The length of the CDR3 is 16 residues. The trim removed 7 bases at V and 0 bases at J, leaving 9 bases unmatched. The full variable domain, its missing parts supplied by reference TRBV19 and TRBJ1-3, is DGGITQSPKYLFRKEGQNVTLSCEQNLNHDAMYWYRQDPGQGLRLIYYSQIVNDFQKGDIAEGYSVSREKKESFPLTVTSAQKNPTAFYLCASTAGTATSGNTIYFGEGSWLTVV.

This clone was counted only a few times. Different DNA sequences within this sample yield the same CDR3. The chain links TRBV5-1 to TRBJ1-2; D is ambiguous. The CDR3 spans 14 residues. Germline V gives CDR1 SGHRS, CDR2 YFSETQ. V shed 2 bases and J shed 0 bases, with 8 bases lying between them. The CDR3 loop is CASSFDTANYGYTF. The CDR3 DNA reads TGCGCCAGCAGCTTCGACACTGCTAACTATGGCTACACCTTC.

The chain has TRBV27 and TRBJ1-6; D ambiguous. V lost 5 bases, J lost 8 bases, and 10 bases lay in between. From germline, CDR1 is MNHEY and CDR2 SMNVEV (reference sequence). CDR3 size: 13 residues. The CDR3 DNA reads TGTGCCAGCAGTCCCTACCAGGATTCACCCCTCCACTTT. Protein sequence: CASSPYQDSPLHF.

The rearrangement joins TRBV9 to TRBJ1-3; D ambiguous. Per the germline V gene, CDR1 is SGDLS and CDR2 is YYNGEE. The CDR3 extends over 15 amino acids. The V and J ends lost 9 bases and 0 bases respectively, with 16 bases between them. CDR3 residues: CATDPGRFSGNTIYF. The CDR3 nucleotides read TGTGCCACAGATCCCGGGAGGTTCTCTGGAAACACCATATATTTT.

This chain uses TRBV4-3 with TRBJ2-1, with 11 nucleotides matching TRBD2. Germline V lookup: CDR1 LGHNA, CDR2 YSLEER. V lost 0 bases and J lost 7; bases outside the gene matches: 8. The CDR3 is made up of 17 amino acids. CDR3 sequence (DNA): TGCGCCAGCAGCCAAGAACCCGGAACTAGCGGGGGAAATGAGCAGTTCTTC. This translates into CASSQEPGTSGGNEQFF.

The CDR3 protein is CASSLDYAPGEYF. The CDR3, as DNA: TGTGCCAGCAGCTTGGACTATGCCCCGGGGGAGTATTTT. The V and J genes are TRBV5-4 and TRBJ2-3; weak D call: TRBD2 (6 bases). The ends were cut back, 0 bases at V and 13 bases at J, with 15 bases in the middle. This CDR3 comprises 13 residues. Per germline, CDR1 SGHNT and CDR2 YYREEE (reference sequence).

Here the CDR3 DNA reads TGTGCCAGCAGTCTCGGGGGGGCAGGTGAGCAGTTCTTC. Its protein is CASSLGGAGEQFF. V gene TRBV2 combines with J gene TRBJ2-1; 8 bases map to TRBD2. CDR1 and CDR2 (germline): SNHLY, FYNNEI. The trim removed 5 bases at V and 9 bases at J, leaving 6 bases unmatched. The CDR3 has 13 amino acids. The complete variable domain, with remaining parts taken from reference TRBV2 and TRBJ2-1, reads EPEVTQTPSHQVTQMGQEVILRCVPISNHLYFYWYRQILGQKVEFLVSFYNNEISEKSEIFDDQFSVERPDGSNFTLKIRSTKLEDSAMYFCASSLGGAGEQFFGPGTRLTVL.

This clone was picked up a small number of times. The chain recombines TRBV29-1 with TRBJ1-1; D is perhaps TRBD1 (5 bases). Germline V gene data show CDR1 as SQVTM and CDR2 as ANQGSEA. The CDR3 covers 12 residues. The V and J ends lost 7 bases and 6 bases respectively, with 15 bases between them. The CDR3 spells CSGGGKGAEAFF. CDR3 bases: TGCAGCGGGGGTGGTAAAGGGGCTGAAGCTTTCTTT. Full variable domain (outside the CDR3, taken from reference TRBV29-1 and TRBJ1-1): SAVISQKPSRDICQRGTSLTIQCQVDSQVTMMFWYRQQPGQSLTLIATANQGSEATYESGFVIDKFPISRPNLTFSTLTVSNMSPEDSSIYLCSGGGKGAEAFFGQGTRLTVV.

The J gene is TRBJ2-3, the V gene TRBV5-6, with D possibly being TRBD1 (5 bases). V was cut by 2 bases and J by 1 base, with 14 bases left in between. The germline gives CDR1 SGHDT, CDR2 YYEEEE. This CDR3 is 16 amino acids long. The CDR3 sequence: CASSLGAGWGTDTQYF. CDR3 coding DNA: TGTGCCAGCAGCTTAGGGGCAGGGTGGGGCACAGATACGCAGTATTTT.

This sequence joins TRBV10-1 and TRBJ2-3; possibly TRBD2 for D (6 bases). The CDR3 is 13 amino acids. V was pared by 6 bases and J by 2 bases, with 9 bases between. Germline CDR1 reads WNHNN; CDR2 reads SYGVQD (reference sequence). Here the CDR3 DNA reads TGCGCCAGCAGGTCGGGGGTCACAGATACGCAGTATTTT. Its protein is CASRSGVTDTQYF.

V is TRBV28 and J is TRBJ2-2; 8 bases agree with TRBD2. Germline V CDR1 and CDR2: MDHEN, SYDVKM. This CDR3 comprises 13 residues. V gave up 8 bases and J gave up 2 bases; unmatched junction bases: 1. As DNA, the CDR3 is TGTGCCAGCGCGGGGGGAAACACCGGGGAGCTGTTTTTT. Amino acid sequence: CASAGGNTGELFF.

This clone showed up just a few times. The gene calls are TRBV15 and TRBJ1-4; possibly TRBD1 for D (6 bases). The V end was cut by 7 bases, the J end by 4 bases, with 13 bases between. Germline V CDR1 and CDR2: LNHNV, YYDKDF (reference sequence). The CDR3 sequence is 14 residues long. DNA for the CDR3: TGTGCCACCAAGTACAGGGTCGGTAATGAAAAACTGTTTTTT. It encodes CATKYRVGNEKLFF.

The table lists this clone with a count of one. The chain recombines TRBV11-3 with TRBJ2-3, with D perhaps TRBD2 (5 bases). Deletions cut 0 bases from V and 0 bases from J, with 10 bases between. This CDR3 comprises 16 residues. CDR1 is SGHNT, CDR2 YENEEA, per germline. CDR3 in DNA: TGTGCCAGCAGCTTAGATCGCGGGCCGAGCACAGATACGCAGTATTTT. The encoded protein is CASSLDRGPSTDTQYF. Full variable domain (rest looked up from reference TRBV11-3 and TRBJ2-3): EAGVVQSPRYKIIEKKQPVAFWCNPISGHNTLYWYLQNLGQGPELLIRYENEEAVDDSQLPKDRFSAERLKGVDSTLKIQPAELGDSAVYLCASSLDRGPSTDTQYFGPGTRLTVL.

This clone has a single count. The chain couples TRBV13 to TRBJ1-1; 7 nucleotides align to TRBD1. CDR1 is PRHDT, CDR2 FYEKMQ, per germline (reference sequence). This CDR3 comprises 15 residues. Trimming removed 5 bases from V and 5 bases from J; junction bases left unmatched: 11. The CDR3 loop reads CASSPRQGVGTEAFF. The CDR3 nucleotides are TGTGCCAGCAGCCCGAGACAGGGCGTAGGGACTGAAGCTTTCTTT.

This clone was counted a single time. The CDR3 DNA reads TGCGCCAGCAGCTTCGGACAGGGAGTCCGGACTGAAGCTTTCTTT. Its protein product is CASSFGQGVRTEAFF. The chain joins TRBV5-1 to TRBJ1-1; 8 positions agree with TRBD1. V shed 2 bases, J shed 5 bases, and the junction held 8 bases outside the gene matches. The CDR3 runs to 15 residues. Germline lookup yields CDR1 SGHRS and CDR2 YFSETQ.

The chain couples TRBV5-1 to TRBJ2-7; D might be TRBD2 (7 bases). V lost 0 bases and J lost 5, with 9 bases in between. Germline V lookup: CDR1 SGHRS, CDR2 YFSETQ. This CDR3 contains 13 residues. The CDR3 spells CASSLAGGHEQYF. CDR3 coding DNA: TGCGCCAGCAGCTTGGCCGGGGGGCACGAGCAGTACTTC.

The V gene is TRBV9, the J gene TRBJ2-3, with D perhaps TRBD2 (5 bases). CDR1 SGDLS and CDR2 YYNGEE come from the germline V gene. V was shortened by 2 bases and J by 4 bases, with 20 bases between the two germline ends. The CDR3 runs 17 residues. In nucleotides, the CDR3 is TGTGCCAGCAGCGTGGCGGGTCTAGCATCTCTGTCAGATACGCAGTATTTT. Its protein is CASSVAGLASLSDTQYF.

The chain couples TRBV16 to TRBJ1-2; D unresolved. This CDR3 has 14 residues. Germline V lookup: CDR1 KGHSY, CDR2 FQNENV. V was shortened by 4 bases and J by 8 bases, with 17 bases between the two germline ends. CDR3 region: CASSPSAEPAGYTF. CDR3 coding DNA: TGTGCCAGCAGCCCTTCGGCGGAACCTGCCGGCTACACCTTC.

The chain has TRBV2 and TRBJ2-5; D is unclear. CDR3 length equals 14 residues. V was trimmed by 5 bases and J by 5 bases, leaving 15 bases between them. Germline V gene data show CDR1 as SNHLY and CDR2 as FYNNEI. The CDR3 sequence is CASSPPSALETQYF. The CDR3 DNA reads TGTGCCAGCAGTCCACCGAGCGCGCTGGAGACCCAGTACTTC.

This clone appeared a single time. The chain is built from TRBV19 and TRBJ1-5; no clear D gene. The germline V gene has CDR1 LNHDA and CDR2 SQIVND (reference sequence). The CDR3 has 16 residues. With 3 bases removed from V and 0 bases from J, the gap between germline ends came to 12 bases. CDR3 in amino acids: CASSIVAENSNQPQHF. DNA of the CDR3: TGTGCCAGTAGTATTGTGGCAGAAAATAGCAATCAGCCCCAGCATTTT.

The genes are TRBV27 and TRBJ2-7; tentatively, D is TRBD2 (6 bases). Trimming pared 5 bases from V and 3 bases from J, leaving 11 bases between. Germline V CDR1 and CDR2: MNHEY, SMNVEV (reference sequence). This CDR3 contains 13 residues. The CDR3 reads CASSPNSGYEQYF. In nucleotides, the CDR3 is TGTGCCAGCAGTCCCAATAGCGGCTACGAGCAGTACTTC.

This clone showed up just a few times. In DNA form, the CDR3 reads TGCGCCAGCAGTCAGGCCCAGGGGACAGGGTACAATGAGCAGTTCTTC. Its translation is CASSQAQGTGYNEQFF. This sequence joins TRBV5-1 and TRBJ2-1; 9 bases are a match to TRBD1. Per germline, CDR1 SGHRS and CDR2 YFSETQ. This CDR3 spans 16 amino acids. V lost 5 bases, J lost 4 bases, and 10 bases stayed unmatched.